One T cell receptor beta chain is described in this entry. Antigen unknown. This could be a read error, since a much larger clone is one nucleotide away. This record comes from a study of regulatory T cells in long-lasting Graves disease. Points from the study as a whole: TRBV28, TRBJ1-2 and TRBJ2-5 were segments that persistent disease favored. Persistent-disease Graves' patients showed less TCR diversity than new cases.

Noted time point: newly diagnosed GD, antithyroid drugs for less than 3 months. Generation of the TCR library employed RNA extracted from PBMCs. CDR1 and CDR2 (germline): SGHTA, FQGTGA. The CDR3 runs to 14 residues. Arm-PCR of CDR3 regions and iRepertoire HTBI primers were the basis on which TCR beta libraries were built. TCRdb passed the multiplex PCR reads through MiXCR, listing each CDR3 protein once. The table includes almost 450,000 distinct CDR3 sequences, about a sixth detected once. The same data also went into a second study, on T cells in Graves' hyperthyroidism and ophthalmopathy.

The J gene is TRBJ2-1, the V gene TRBV7-3; D perhaps matches TRBD2 (5 bases). The TCR originated in a woman aged 25 to 39 with Graves disease. This material consisted of peripheral blood mononuclear cells (PBMCs), taken at new diagnosis, from a patient treated with antithyroid drugs. The CDR3 region is CASSTQGGYNEQLF. Written as DNA, the CDR3 is TGTGCCAGCAGCACCCAAGGCGGGTACAATGAGCAGCTCTTC. Filled out from reference TRBV7-3 and TRBJ2-1, the complete variable domain reads GAGVSQTPSNKVTEKGKYVELRCDPISGHTALYWYRQSLGQGPEFLIYFQGTGAADDSGLPNDRFFAVRPEGSVSTLKIQRTERGDSAVYLCASSTQGGYNEQLFGPGTRLTVL.